One and the same sample provided the 20 T cell receptor beta chains below, sequenced in a study of cytomegalovirus exposure and HLA in healthy donors. Primers: 60 Vbeta forward and 13 Jbeta reverse. Sequenced by immunoSEQ multiplex PCR; TCRdb stores in-frame clones only, minus some. This table holds approximately 90,000 clones, around 70% found once. The sample was PBMCs. The source of these receptors is a woman aged 45-59 years in good health and CMV-seropositive.

This clone was detected a few times. The chain has TRBV5-1 and TRBJ2-1; D gene ambiguous. Trimming took off 5 bases at V and 1 base at J, with 16 bases between the two ends. Germline CDR1 SGHRS, CDR2 YFSETQ. The CDR3 runs to 16 residues. In DNA, the CDR3 is TGCGCCAGCAGACTCTCCCCACGCGAGTCCTACAATGAGCAGTTCTTC. Translating gives CASRLSPRESYNEQFF.

This chain uses TRBV7-8 with TRBJ2-1; D is possibly TRBD2 (5 bases). There are 14 residues in the CDR3. The V and J ends lost 5 bases and 7 bases respectively, with 15 bases between them. Germline CDR1 reads SGHVS; CDR2 reads FQNEAQ. For the CDR3, the DNA is TGTGCCAGCAGCCCCCCCCGAGCGGAGAATGAGCAGTTCTTC. Amino acid sequence: CASSPPRAENEQFF. Drawing the rest from reference TRBV7-8 and TRBJ2-1, the complete variable domain is GAGVSQSPRYKVAKRGQDVALRCDPISGHVSLFWYQQALGQGPEFLTYFQNEAQLDKSGLPSDRFFAERPEGSVSTLKIQRTQQEDSAVYLCASSPPRAENEQFFGPGTRLTVL.

This clone was counted once. The rearrangement uses TRBV10-3 and TRBJ2-1; 7 bases match TRBD2. The CDR3 totals 16 residues. The germline V gene has CDR1 ENHRY and CDR2 SYGVKD. The V and J ends lost 4 bases and 4 bases, in that order; junction bases with no gene match: 10. The CDR3: CAISGWGGVEYNEQFF. CDR3 DNA: TGTGCCATCAGTGGTTGGGGGGGAGTGGAGTACAATGAGCAGTTCTTC.

The chain carries TRBV5-4 and TRBJ2-1; D gene unclear. CDR1 SGHNT and CDR2 YYREEE come from the germline V gene (reference sequence). This CDR3 region has 14 residues. The germline V and J ends were trimmed by 0 bases and 5 bases, with 9 bases remaining between them. The CDR3 sequence is CASSLEPTHNEQFF. The CDR3 DNA reads TGTGCCAGCAGCTTGGAGCCTACCCACAATGAGCAGTTCTTC.

This clone has only a few counts. The chain employs TRBV2 and TRBJ1-1, with D perhaps matching TRBD1 (6 bases). The CDR3 extends over 15 amino acids. Germline V gene lookup returns CDR1 SNHLY and CDR2 FYNNEI. V dropped 7 bases and J dropped 2 bases, with 17 bases sitting between them. In nucleotides, the CDR3 is TGTGCCAGCAACCAACAGGGTTCCTTCAACACTGAAGCTTTCTTT. Its protein is CASNQQGSFNTEAFF.

This sequence joins TRBV6-1 and TRBJ1-2; D unresolved. From germline, CDR1 is MNHNS and CDR2 SASEGT. Deletions cut 6 bases from V and 7 bases from J, with 15 bases between. This CDR3 comprises 13 residues. The CDR3 loop is CASSENRSGGYTF. In DNA, the CDR3 is TGTGCCAGCAGCGAAAATCGGTCGGGTGGCTACACCTTC.

Notes on this clone: At one of its ends the junction is not consistent with the germline gene, which may arise from a read error. The V call is TRBV4-1, the J call TRBJ2-3; D call uncertain. Looked up from germline, CDR1 is MGHRA and CDR2 is YSYEKL. The CDR3 is made up of 15 amino acids. CDR3 sequence reads: CASSQDTNRPDTQYF. The CDR3 bases are TGTGCCAGCAGCCAAGATACAAACCGTCCAGATACGCAGTATTTT.

This chain links TRBV28 with TRBJ2-2; D gene uncertain. CDR3 length: 15 residues. Germline V gene sequence: CDR1 MDHEN, CDR2 SYDVKM. Between the trimmed V and J ends, which lost 6 bases and 0 bases, there was a span of 11 bases. CDR3 nucleotides: TGTGCCAGCAGATCTTATCGGGCGAACACCGGGGAGCTGTTTTTT. It encodes CASRSYRANTGELFF.

The rearrangement links TRBV5-5 to TRBJ2-5, with D tentatively TRBD1 (6 bases). The CDR3 is made up of 14 amino acids. The V gene lost 0 bases and the J gene lost 5 bases, with 11 bases spanning the gap. In germline, CDR1 is SGHKS, CDR2 YYEKEE (reference sequence). The CDR3 sequence: CASSLGGTGETQYF. In nucleotides, the CDR3 is TGTGCCAGCAGCTTGGGGGGTACAGGGGAGACCCAGTACTTC.

The chain recombines TRBV13 with TRBJ2-7; 9 bases fit TRBD2. Germline V gene data show CDR1 as PRHDT and CDR2 as FYEKMQ (reference sequence). This CDR3 is 19 amino acids long. The V gene end was trimmed by 3 bases and the J gene end by 4 bases; junction bases not matched to a gene: 19. CDR3 sequence: CASSFSSGSDLSFAYEQYF. The CDR3 nucleotides read TGTGCCAGCAGCTTTAGTAGCGGGAGCGACTTGAGTTTCGCGTACGAGCAGTACTTC.

The V and J genes are TRBV5-6 and TRBJ1-2; D is unclear. V was trimmed by 0 bases and J by 4 bases, leaving 7 bases between them. The germline V gene encodes CDR1 SGHDT and CDR2 YYEEEE. CDR3 length: 13 amino acids. The CDR3: CASSLGAPYGYTF. The DNA for the CDR3 is TGTGCCAGCAGCTTGGGGGCCCCCTATGGCTACACCTTC.

The chain joins TRBV5-1 to TRBJ1-1, with 7 bases fitting TRBD1. The germline gives CDR1 SGHRS, CDR2 YFSETQ. CDR3 size: 17 residues. With V trimmed by 1 base and J by 1 base, 10 bases remained unmatched. CDR3 amino acids: CASSLTGVSPTNTEAFF. DNA for the CDR3: TGCGCCAGCAGCTTGACAGGGGTCTCGCCCACGAACACTGAAGCTTTCTTT.

The chain uses TRBV5-1 and TRBJ2-7; weak D call: TRBD2 (6 bases). The germline V gene has CDR1 SGHRS and CDR2 YFSETQ. Trimming shortened V by 6 bases and J by 0 bases, and 13 bases separated the two germline ends. CDR3 length: 14 residues. CDR3 nucleotide sequence: TGCGCCAGCACCCCCGGGGACTTCTCCTACGAGCAGTACTTC. Protein product: CASTPGDFSYEQYF.

This clone was detected only once. The chain links TRBV6-5 to TRBJ2-7, with 9 bases that match TRBD1. Germline CDR1 and CDR2: MNHEY and SVGAGI. This CDR3 region has 14 residues. With V trimmed by 5 bases and J by 1 base, 3 bases remained unmatched. The CDR3 coding sequence is TGTGCCAGCAGTCCGGACAGGGGATCCTACGAGCAGTACTTC. Translating gives CASSPDRGSYEQYF.

The V call is TRBV5-4, the J call TRBJ1-1; 8 bases match TRBD1. CDR1 and CDR2 (germline): SGHNT, YYREEE (reference sequence). The CDR3 length is 14 residues. With 2 bases clipped from V and 4 bases from J, the junction kept 4 bases outside the gene matches. The chain's CDR3 is CASSFDRGGTEAFF. CDR3 bases: TGTGCCAGCAGCTTCGACAGGGGTGGCACTGAAGCTTTCTTT. Looking up the rest from reference TRBV5-4 and TRBJ1-1 gives the full variable domain: ETGVTQSPTHLIKTRGQQVTLRCSSQSGHNTVSWYQQALGQGPQFIFQYYREEENGRGNFPPRFSGLQFPNYSSELNVNALELDDSALYLCASSFDRGGTEAFFGQGTRLTVV.

The chain links TRBV11-3 to TRBJ2-1; D is possibly TRBD1 (6 bases). Germline lookup yields CDR1 SGHNT and CDR2 YENEEA. The CDR3 spans 16 residues. Trimming took 4 bases from V and 3 from J, leaving 16 bases between them. The CDR3 here is CASSSTGSRYYNEQFF. The CDR3 nucleotides read TGTGCCAGCAGCTCAACAGGGTCGAGGTACTACAATGAGCAGTTCTTC.

The chain is built from TRBV19 and TRBJ2-3; D is perhaps TRBD2 (6 bases). There are 14 residues in the CDR3. Per germline, CDR1 LNHDA and CDR2 SQIVND (reference sequence). The V end was cut by 8 bases, the J end by 2 bases, with 14 bases between. CDR3 DNA sequence: TGTGCCAGTGGGCCCCGGGAGTCCACAGATACGCAGTATTTT. This translates into CASGPRESTDTQYF.

This sequence joins TRBV4-1 and TRBJ1-5; D is uncertain. CDR1 is MGHRA, CDR2 YSYEKL, per germline. The CDR3 contains 17 residues. V lost 2 bases to trimming and J lost 0 bases, with 14 bases between them. CDR3 sequence reads: CASSQISGGYSNQPQHF. The CDR3 DNA reads as TGCGCCAGCAGCCAAATTAGTGGAGGGTATAGCAATCAGCCCCAGCATTTT.

This clone was detected a few times. The V gene is TRBV9, the J gene TRBJ2-5; 10 nucleotides agree with TRBD2. CDR1 and CDR2 from the germline V gene are SGDLS and YYNGEE. Germline trimming cut 4 bases from V and 3 bases from J; bases unmatched to any gene: 6. This CDR3 region has 15 residues. As DNA, the CDR3 is TGTGCCAGCAGCTTTAGCGGGAGGCCAAAAGAGACCCAGTACTTC. It codes for CASSFSGRPKETQYF.

The V gene is TRBV4-1, the J gene TRBJ2-7; D unclear. Germline lookup yields CDR1 MGHRA and CDR2 YSYEKL. CDR3 length: 13 residues. Trimming stripped 3 bases from V and 3 bases from J, with 9 bases between. CDR3 DNA: TGCGCCAGCAGCCACCTTCTAGGCTACGAGCAGTACTTC. Translating it yields CASSHLLGYEQYF.